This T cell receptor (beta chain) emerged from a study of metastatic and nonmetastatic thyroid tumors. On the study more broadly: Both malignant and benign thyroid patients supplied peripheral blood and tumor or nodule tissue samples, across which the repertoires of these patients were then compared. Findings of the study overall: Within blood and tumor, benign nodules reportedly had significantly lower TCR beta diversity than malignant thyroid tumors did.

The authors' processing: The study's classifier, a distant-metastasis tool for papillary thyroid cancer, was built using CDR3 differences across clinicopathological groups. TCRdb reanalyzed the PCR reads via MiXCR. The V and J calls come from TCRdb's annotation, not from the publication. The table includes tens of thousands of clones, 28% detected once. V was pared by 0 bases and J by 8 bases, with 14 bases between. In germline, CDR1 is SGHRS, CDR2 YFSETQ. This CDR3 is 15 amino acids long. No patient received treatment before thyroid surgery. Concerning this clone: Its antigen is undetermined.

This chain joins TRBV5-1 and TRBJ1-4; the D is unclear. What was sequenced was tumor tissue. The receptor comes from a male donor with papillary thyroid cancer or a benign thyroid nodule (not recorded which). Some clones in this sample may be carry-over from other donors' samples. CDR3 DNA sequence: TGCGCCAGCAGCTTGGAGGCGCGGGTTGGCGAAAAACTGTTTTTT. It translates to CASSLEARVGEKLFF.